This T cell receptor (beta chain) was found in a study of cytomegalovirus exposure and HLA in healthy donors. Use of 60 Vbeta and 13 Jbeta primers characterized the PCR. The table came from immunoSEQ multiplex PCR; TCRdb's copy has only in-frame clones and leaves some out. The sample lists 120,000 or so clones, 70% to 90% occurring once. CDR1 and CDR2 (germline): MNHNS, SASEGT. The germline V and J ends were trimmed by 7 bases and 8 bases, with 17 bases remaining between them. The CDR3 covers 13 residues. J is TRBJ1-2 and V is TRBV6-1; no firm D call. What was sequenced was PBMCs. The source of this sequence is a man in his late teens or twenties in good health and CMV-seropositive. The CDR3 coding sequence is TGTGCCAGCACCGGAGTGGATTCTAGGGGCTACACCTTC. Its translation is CASTGVDSRGYTF.